The 30 T cell receptor beta chains below were found in one sample sequenced in a study of patients and donors after allogeneic stem cell transplantation. MiXCR, applied by TCRdb to the RT-PCR reads, yields one record per CDR3 protein. The sample contains 150,000 to 200,000 distinct CDR3 sequences, roughly 40% of which appear only once. Sequencing input: blood, either unsorted or a sorted T cell fraction (not recorded which). Source of these receptors: a human donor who was either an allogeneic HSCT recipient or a stem cell or donor lymphocyte infusion donor (not recorded which). It is not recorded whose cells these are; they may come from a transplant donor.

CDR3: CATSRVALTGSYNSPLHF. The CDR3 bases are TGTGCCACCAGCAGAGTTGCCTTGACAGGTTCCTATAATTCACCCCTCCACTTT. This sequence joins TRBV15 and TRBJ1-6, with D possibly TRBD1 on 6 matching bases. Trimming shortened V by 1 base and J by 1 base, and 14 bases separated the two germline ends. CDR3 length equals 18 residues. Germline CDR1 reads LNHNV; CDR2 reads YYDKDF (reference sequence).

A few counts support this clonotype. This chain links TRBV6-5 with TRBJ2-1; TRBD2 matches at 11 bases. This CDR3 has 15 amino acids. Germline CDR1 MNHEY, CDR2 SVGAGI. The V segment lost 8 bases and the J segment 9 bases; nucleotides outside the gene matches: 12. The CDR3 is CASALTSGSSREQFF. CDR3 nucleotides: TGTGCCAGCGCCCTAACTAGCGGGAGTTCACGTGAGCAGTTCTTC.

The chain carries TRBV29-1 and TRBJ2-7, with TRBD1 as a possible D gene (5 bases). This CDR3 has 11 residues. The germline V gene encodes CDR1 SQVTM and CDR2 ANQGSEA. Deletions cut 6 bases from V and 4 bases from J, with 10 bases between. The chain's CDR3 is CSVGASYEQYF. In DNA form, the CDR3 reads TGCAGCGTAGGGGCCTCGTACGAGCAGTACTTC.

The chain employs TRBV5-1 and TRBJ2-1; no reliable D call. Germline V gives CDR1 SGHRS, CDR2 YFSETQ. The CDR3 is 14 amino acids. With 0 bases removed from V and 7 bases from J, the gap between germline ends came to 11 bases. DNA for the CDR3: TGCGCCAGCAGCTTGGGTATCATGGCGAATGAGCAGTTCTTC. This translates into CASSLGIMANEQFF. The whole variable domain, filled in from reference TRBV5-1 and TRBJ2-1, reads KAGVTQTPRYLIKTRGQQVTLSCSPISGHRSVSWYQQTPGQGLQFLFEYFSETQRNKGNFPGRFSGRQFSNSRSEMNVSTLELGDSALYLCASSLGIMANEQFFGPGTRLTVL.

This chain joins TRBV10-3 and TRBJ2-4, with 9 positions matching TRBD2. The V gene end was trimmed by 3 bases and the J gene end by 6 bases; junction bases not matched to a gene: 9. This CDR3 spans 16 amino acids. Germline V gene lookup returns CDR1 ENHRY and CDR2 SYGVKD. The CDR3 nucleotides are TGTGCCATCAGTGAATCTCAGGCTAGCGGGATAAACATTCAGTACTTC. It specifies CAISESQASGINIQYF.

This clonotype was detected a few times. The J gene is TRBJ1-2, the V gene TRBV12-3 or TRBV12-4; TRBD1 agrees at 9 bases. The CDR3 runs to 15 residues. V was pared by 6 bases and J by 2 bases, with 7 bases of the junction left unmatched. Here the CDR3 reads CASSRTGGPNYGYTF. CDR3 DNA sequence: TGTGCCAGCAGCCGTACAGGGGGCCCGAACTATGGCTACACCTTC.

This chain joins TRBV6-2 or TRBV6-3 and TRBJ1-1; TRBD1 matches at 8 bases. The CDR3 length is 14 residues. The V segment lost 6 bases and the J segment 1 base; nucleotides outside the gene matches: 4. Germline V gene sequence: CDR1 MNHEY, CDR2 SVGEGT. CDR3: CASRIQGENTEAFF. The CDR3 coding sequence is TGTGCCAGCAGAATACAGGGGGAGAACACTGAAGCTTTCTTT.

This clonotype was observed a few times. The V gene is TRBV12-3 or TRBV12-4, the J gene TRBJ2-7; tentatively, D is TRBD2 (6 bases). CDR3 length: 16 amino acids. The ends were cut back, 7 bases at V and 3 bases at J, with 22 bases in the middle. Here the CDR3 reads CASTLADRDLFYEQYF. CDR3 DNA: TGTGCCAGCACCCTTGCAGACCGGGACTTATTCTACGAGCAGTACTTC.

The chain uses TRBV6-6 and TRBJ2-2; D is possibly TRBD2 (6 bases). The CDR3 is 16 amino acids. Per the germline V gene, CDR1 is MNHNY and CDR2 is SVGAGI (reference sequence). V lost 0 bases to trimming and J lost 1 base, with 9 bases between them. The CDR3: CASSYSGSGNTGELFF. CDR3 sequence (DNA): TGTGCCAGCAGTTACTCGGGTAGCGGGAACACCGGGGAGCTGTTTTTT.

This clonotype was detected a few times. The chain recombines TRBV7-2 with TRBJ1-3, with unresolved D. This CDR3 comprises 15 residues. Germline V gene data show CDR1 as SGHTA and CDR2 as FQGNSA. Trimming left V 1 base short and J 0 bases short, with 7 bases between. The CDR3 DNA reads as TGTGCCAGCAGCTTAGGGAGCACCTCTGGAAACACCATATATTTT. Translated, it gives CASSLGSTSGNTIYF.

The chain links TRBV27 to TRBJ2-7, with 9 bases identical to TRBD1. Per germline, CDR1 MNHEY and CDR2 SMNVEV (reference sequence). V lost 6 bases to trimming and J lost 4 bases; unmatched junction nucleotides: 7. This CDR3 comprises 14 residues. CDR3 amino acids: CASSSGGTGYEQYF. In DNA, the CDR3 is TGTGCCAGCAGCTCAGGGGGGACAGGGTACGAGCAGTACTTC.

This clonotype has a handful of counts. The chain links TRBV20-1 to TRBJ2-2; the D gene is possibly TRBD2 (5 bases). Germline values: CDR1 DFQATT, CDR2 SNEGSKA (reference sequence). The CDR3 extends over 14 amino acids. V was clipped by 6 bases and J by 8 bases, with 19 bases between them. The CDR3 region is CSATHLAIVGELFF. The CDR3 nucleotides read TGCAGTGCCACACATCTAGCCATAGTAGGGGAGCTGTTTTTT.

This clonotype was recorded at least ten times. The genes are TRBV4-1 and TRBJ1-1; D is undetermined. The germline V and J ends were trimmed by 0 bases and 10 bases, with 15 bases remaining between them. Per the germline V gene, CDR1 is MGHRA and CDR2 is YSYEKL. The CDR3 sequence is 14 residues long. Written as DNA, the CDR3 is TGCGCCAGCAGCCAAGAGCGGGGAACACCTAGAGCTTTCTTT. Its translation is CASSQERGTPRAFF.

This sequence joins TRBV28 and TRBJ1-2; 9 bases are shared with TRBD1. The CDR3 is 12 residues long. Trimming removed 10 bases from V and 5 bases from J; junction bases left unmatched: 5. Germline V gene data show CDR1 as MDHEN and CDR2 as SYDVKM. The chain's CDR3 is CAIRQGGYGYTF. DNA of the CDR3: TGTGCCATCCGACAGGGGGGATATGGCTACACCTTC.

This clonotype was counted only a few times. This chain connects TRBV2 to TRBJ1-2, with D unresolved. Germline values: CDR1 SNHLY, CDR2 FYNNEI. Trimming shortened V by 6 bases and J by 8 bases, and 13 bases separated the two germline ends. The CDR3 consists of 12 residues. The CDR3 nucleotides read TGTGCCAGCAGCCCTGACACGGAGGGCTACACCTTC. Amino acid sequence: CASSPDTEGYTF.

The chain uses TRBV14 and TRBJ2-3, with D perhaps matching TRBD2 (6 bases). Per germline, CDR1 SGHDN and CDR2 FVKESK. The CDR3 length is 15 residues. The V and J ends lost 1 base and 1 base respectively, with 9 bases between them. Written as DNA, the CDR3 is TGTGCCAGCAGCCAAGCTTCGGGGGGCACAGATACGCAGTATTTT. Translating it yields CASSQASGGTDTQYF. The full variable domain, in which reference TRBV14 and TRBJ2-3 provide the parts outside the CDR3, is EAGVTQFPSHSVIEKGQTVTLRCDPISGHDNLYWYRRVMGKEIKFLLHFVKESKQDESGMPNNRFLAERTGGTYSTLKVQPAELEDSGVYFCASSQASGGTDTQYFGPGTRLTVL.

The J gene is TRBJ2-7, the V gene TRBV5-6; 10 nucleotides align to TRBD2. The V segment lost 2 bases and the J segment 4 bases; nucleotides outside the gene matches: 6. In germline, CDR1 is SGHDT, CDR2 YYEEEE. This CDR3 is built from 15 residues. The DNA of the CDR3 is TGTGCCAGCAGCTTATCGGGTAGCGGGAGGTACGAGCAGTACTTC. Translation: CASSLSGSGRYEQYF.

This clonotype was counted a few times. This sequence joins TRBV5-1 and TRBJ2-3, with TRBD2 matching over 8 bases. Germline V gene sequence: CDR1 SGHRS, CDR2 YFSETQ. V dropped 0 bases and J dropped 5; count of bases not matched to a gene: 8. The CDR3 sequence is 16 residues long. In DNA, the CDR3 is TGCGCCAGCAGCTTGGTACCAGCGGGAGAGATAGATACGCAGTATTTT. This codes for CASSLVPAGEIDTQYF.

This clonotype was detected a few times. The chain combines TRBV6-6 with TRBJ2-2; 7 nucleotides agree with TRBD1. CDR3 length: 15 residues. Germline values: CDR1 MNHNY, CDR2 SVGAGI (reference sequence). The junction had 6 bases not matched to a gene; V was cut back by 5 bases and J by 3 bases. The CDR3 nucleotides read TGTGCCAGCAGTGGTCGGACAGGCTACACCGGGGAGCTGTTTTTT. It specifies CASSGRTGYTGELFF.

The chain combines TRBV10-3 with TRBJ1-5; 7 bases are shared with TRBD1. The CDR3 runs 15 residues. Germline trimming cut 0 bases from V and 4 bases from J; bases unmatched to any gene: 3. CDR1 ENHRY and CDR2 SYGVKD come from the germline V gene. The CDR3 bases are TGTGCCATCAGTGAGTCTGGGACAGCAAATCAGCCCCAGCATTTT. It is translated as CAISESGTANQPQHF.

The chain recombines TRBV2 with TRBJ1-1; the D is unclear. Germline CDR1 reads SNHLY; CDR2 reads FYNNEI. Trimming took off 2 bases at V and 0 bases at J, with 13 bases between the two ends. There are 16 residues in the CDR3. The CDR3 loop is CASSEPSRKLNTEAFF. The CDR3 DNA reads as TGTGCCAGCAGTGAACCGTCACGTAAGTTGAACACTGAAGCTTTCTTT.

The chain joins TRBV12-3 or TRBV12-4 to TRBJ1-2, with D tentatively TRBD1 (6 bases). This CDR3 is 14 amino acids long. V gave up 5 bases and J gave up 4 bases, with 14 bases separating them. The CDR3 is CASSPGDKIYGYTF. Written as DNA, the CDR3 is TGTGCCAGCAGTCCCGGGGACAAGATCTATGGCTACACCTTC.

This clonotype was detected only once. The rearrangement joins TRBV4-2 to TRBJ1-1, with 7 bases that match TRBD1. The CDR3 extends over 17 amino acids. Germline V gene lookup returns CDR1 LGHNA and CDR2 YNFKEQ. V lost 1 base, J lost 5 bases, and 13 bases stayed unmatched. CDR3: CASSQGGQVGGKTEAFF. The CDR3 region has the DNA TGTGCCAGCAGCCAAGGTGGACAGGTGGGAGGGAAGACTGAAGCTTTCTTT.

The V call is TRBV20-1, the J call TRBJ2-4; no firm D call. In germline, CDR1 is DFQATT, CDR2 SNEGSKA (reference sequence). The CDR3 sequence is 13 residues long. V was clipped by 3 bases and J by 5 bases, with 11 bases between them. CDR3 nucleotide sequence: TGCAGTGCTAGGTGGCAGACTCAAAACATTCAGTACTTC. Protein: CSARWQTQNIQYF.

V is TRBV5-1 and J is TRBJ2-5; D is possibly TRBD2 (6 bases). This CDR3 is built from 14 residues. V dropped 0 bases and J dropped 2 bases, with 8 bases sitting between them. Looked up from germline, CDR1 is SGHRS and CDR2 is YFSETQ. CDR3 sequence (DNA): TGCGCCAGCAGCTTGGGCGGGGTACAAGAGACCCAGTACTTC. Translated: CASSLGGVQETQYF.

The chain employs TRBV29-1 and TRBJ2-4; perhaps TRBD2 as D (5 bases). The CDR3 totals 12 residues. Deletions cut 4 bases from V and 10 bases from J, with 14 bases between. Looked up from germline, CDR1 is SQVTM and CDR2 is ANQGSEA. CDR3 sequence: CSVAPTEGIQYF. The CDR3 DNA sequence: TGCAGCGTTGCGCCGACCGAGGGAATTCAGTACTTC.

The chain employs TRBV7-2 and TRBJ2-3; TRBD2 is a possible D gene (6 bases). Trimming removed 3 bases from V and 5 bases from J, with 12 bases in between. Germline-derived CDR1 and CDR2 are SGHTA and FQGNSA. The CDR3 runs 14 residues. Here the CDR3 DNA reads TGTGCCAGCAGCTTCGACGGAGGGGAAGATACGCAGTATTTT. Translation gives CASSFDGGEDTQYF.

The J gene is TRBJ2-1, the V gene TRBV28; 14 positions agree with TRBD2. The trim removed 8 bases at V and 4 bases at J, leaving 13 bases unmatched. The CDR3 loop spans 18 amino acids. The germline gives CDR1 MDHEN, CDR2 SYDVKM. CDR3 coding DNA: TGTGCCAGCGAACCCTCGGGACTAGCGGGAGCTCGGTACAATGAGCAGTTCTTC. It encodes CASEPSGLAGARYNEQFF. Together with reference TRBV28 and TRBJ2-1, the CDR3 gives the full variable domain: DVKVTQSSRYLVKRTGEKVFLECVQDMDHENMFWYRQDPGLGLRLIYFSYDVKMKEKGDIPEGYSVSREKKERFSLILESASTNQTSMYLCASEPSGLAGARYNEQFFGPGTRLTVL.

The chain joins TRBV28 to TRBJ1-1, with D possibly matching TRBD1 (6 bases). The CDR3 has 14 residues. Germline V gives CDR1 MDHEN, CDR2 SYDVKM. Trimming removed 3 bases from V and 4 bases from J, with 12 bases in between. DNA for the CDR3: TGTGCCAGCAGTTTCAACGAAGGGGGCACTGAAGCTTTCTTT. Protein product: CASSFNEGGTEAFF.

The table lists this clonotype with many counts. The chain joins TRBV4-1 to TRBJ1-5, with no clear D. Trimming took 0 bases from V and 9 from J, leaving 15 bases between them. Germline V gene lookup returns CDR1 MGHRA and CDR2 YSYEKL. This CDR3 region has 15 residues. The CDR3 here is CASSQEPGPQWPQHF. In DNA form, the CDR3 reads TGCGCCAGCAGCCAAGAACCGGGCCCCCAATGGCCCCAGCATTTT.